The sample holds many counts of the clone carrying this T cell receptor beta chain. Its antigen remains unknown. The study extracted blood RNA from unsorted whole blood and also extracted germline DNA. There are 14 residues in the CDR3. Germline V lookup: CDR1 MNHNS, CDR2 SASEGT. Deletions cut 1 base from V and 6 bases from J, with 12 bases between. cDNA specific to TCR beta was made from 500 to 650 ng of total RNA, with a constant-region primer employed for priming. Slightly modified ARM-PCR, run as three nested multiplex PCR rounds, produced the TCR beta libraries. Primers for the first two PCR rounds were TRBV1-TRBV30 forward primers and a C-beta reverse primer (approximately 10 cycles per round). TCRdb re-derived calls from the multiplex PCR reads in MiXCR, one entry per CDR3 protein. The sample gives approximately 340,000 distinct CDR3 sequences, 65% of which show up once; about 6.5% is in the top ten.

The sample originates from a study of tumor-infiltrating lymphocytes in primary liver carcinoma. Study-level points and caveats: The overlap of tumor-adjacent and tumor-blood pairs was smaller than that of tumor region pairs.

The TCR originated in a man aged 40-50 years with primary liver carcinoma and hepatitis B virus infection. The J gene is TRBJ1-2, the V gene TRBV6-1; D may be TRBD1 (6 bases). What was sequenced was peripheral blood. The CDR3 nucleotides are TGTGCCAGCAGTGAAGGGGCAGGGGCAGATGGCTACACCTTC. Translating gives CASSEGAGADGYTF.